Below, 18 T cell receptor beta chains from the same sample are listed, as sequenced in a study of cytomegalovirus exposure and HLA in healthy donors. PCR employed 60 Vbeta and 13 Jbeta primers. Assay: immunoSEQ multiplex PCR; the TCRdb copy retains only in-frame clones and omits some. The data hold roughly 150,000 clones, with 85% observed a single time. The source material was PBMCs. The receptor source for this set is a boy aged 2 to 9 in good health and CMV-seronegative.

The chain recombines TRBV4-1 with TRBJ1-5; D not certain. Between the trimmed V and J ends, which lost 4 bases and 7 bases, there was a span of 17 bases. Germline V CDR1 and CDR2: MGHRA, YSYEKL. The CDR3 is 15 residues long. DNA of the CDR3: TGCGCCAGCAGCCCTTCTGAGGGAAGAGGCCAGCCCCAGCATTTT. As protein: CASSPSEGRGQPQHF.

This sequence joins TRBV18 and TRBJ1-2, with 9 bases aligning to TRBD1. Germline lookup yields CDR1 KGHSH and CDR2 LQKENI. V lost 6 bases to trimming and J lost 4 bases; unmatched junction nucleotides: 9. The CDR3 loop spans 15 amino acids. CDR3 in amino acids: CASSRPGQGPYGYTF. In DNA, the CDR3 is TGTGCCAGCTCCCGTCCCGGACAGGGGCCCTATGGCTACACCTTC.

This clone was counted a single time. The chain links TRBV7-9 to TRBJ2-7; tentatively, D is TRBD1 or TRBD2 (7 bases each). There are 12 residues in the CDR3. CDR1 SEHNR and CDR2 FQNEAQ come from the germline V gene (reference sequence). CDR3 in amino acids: CSSRGGSYEQYV. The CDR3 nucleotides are TGTTCCAGCAGGGGGGGGTCCTACGAGCAGTACGTC.

DNA for the CDR3: TGTGCCAGCAGCCCCGCGGTCGGCTTTAACTATGGCTACACCTTC. It is translated as CASSPAVGFNYGYTF. This chain uses TRBV7-9 with TRBJ1-2, with D unclear. Trimming removed 5 bases at V and 1 base at J, with 14 bases between. The CDR3 covers 15 residues. The germline CDR1 and CDR2 sequences are SEHNR and FQNEAQ (reference sequence).

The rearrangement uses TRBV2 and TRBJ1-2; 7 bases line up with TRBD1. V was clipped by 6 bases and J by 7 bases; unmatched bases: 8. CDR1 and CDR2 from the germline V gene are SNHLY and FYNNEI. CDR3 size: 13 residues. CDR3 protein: CASRETGITGYTF. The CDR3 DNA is TGTGCCAGCAGGGAGACAGGGATTACTGGCTACACCTTC.

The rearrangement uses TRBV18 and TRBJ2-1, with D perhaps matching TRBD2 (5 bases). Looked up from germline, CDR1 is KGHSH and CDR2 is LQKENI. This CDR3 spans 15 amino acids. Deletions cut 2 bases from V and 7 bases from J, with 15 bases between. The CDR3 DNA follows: TGTGCCAGCTCACCAGTAGCGAGCTTGGGTAATGAGCAGTTCTTC. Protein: CASSPVASLGNEQFF.

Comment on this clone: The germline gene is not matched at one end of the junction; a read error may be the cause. CDR3 in DNA: TGTTCCAGCAGCTTTACAGACACTGAAGCTTTCTTT. This gives the protein CSSSFTDTEAFF. The chain couples TRBV7-9 to TRBJ1-1; D is unresolved. Germline V lookup: CDR1 SEHNR, CDR2 FQNEAQ (reference sequence). This CDR3 region has 12 residues.

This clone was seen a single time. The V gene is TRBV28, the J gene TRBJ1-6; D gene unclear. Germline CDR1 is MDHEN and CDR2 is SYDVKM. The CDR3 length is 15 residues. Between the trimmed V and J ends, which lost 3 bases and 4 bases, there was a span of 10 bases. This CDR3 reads CASSFFGSYNSPLHF. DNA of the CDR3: TGTGCCAGCAGTTTCTTCGGGTCGTATAATTCACCCCTCCACTTT. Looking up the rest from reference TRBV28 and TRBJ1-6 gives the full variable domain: DVKVTQSSRYLVKRTGEKVFLECVQDMDHENMFWYRQDPGLGLRLIYFSYDVKMKEKGDIPEGYSVSREKKERFSLILESASTNQTSMYLCASSFFGSYNSPLHFGNGTRLTVT.

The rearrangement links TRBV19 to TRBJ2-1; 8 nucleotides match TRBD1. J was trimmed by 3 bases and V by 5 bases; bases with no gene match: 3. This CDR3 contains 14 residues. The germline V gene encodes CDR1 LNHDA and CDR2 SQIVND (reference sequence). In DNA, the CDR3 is TGTGCCAGTAGTGTGGGACAGGACTACAATGAGCAGTTCTTC. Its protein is CASSVGQDYNEQFF.

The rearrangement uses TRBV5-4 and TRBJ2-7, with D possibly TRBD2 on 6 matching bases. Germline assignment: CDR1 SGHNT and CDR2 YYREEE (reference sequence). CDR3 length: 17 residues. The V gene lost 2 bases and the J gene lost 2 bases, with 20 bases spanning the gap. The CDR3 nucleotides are TGTGCCAGCAGCTTCGGGAGCACGCGGACCGGGGCCTACGAGCAGTACGTC. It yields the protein CASSFGSTRTGAYEQYV.

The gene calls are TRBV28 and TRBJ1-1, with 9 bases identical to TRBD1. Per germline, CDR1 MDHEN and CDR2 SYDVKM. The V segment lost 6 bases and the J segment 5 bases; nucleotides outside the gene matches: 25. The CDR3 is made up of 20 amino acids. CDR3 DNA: TGTGCCAGCAGCTCCCCGCCCTTTTACCGGGACAGGGCTCAGAGGACTGAAGCTTTCTTT. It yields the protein CASSSPPFYRDRAQRTEAFF.

The CDR3 DNA reads as TGTGCCAGCAGTGAAGCAGGTGCCCACTACGAGCAGTACGTC. This encodes CASSEAGAHYEQYV. The chain links TRBV6-1 to TRBJ2-7; no definite D call. V was cut by 0 bases and J by 3 bases, with 9 bases left in between. This CDR3 comprises 14 residues. Germline assignment: CDR1 MNHNS and CDR2 SASEGT.

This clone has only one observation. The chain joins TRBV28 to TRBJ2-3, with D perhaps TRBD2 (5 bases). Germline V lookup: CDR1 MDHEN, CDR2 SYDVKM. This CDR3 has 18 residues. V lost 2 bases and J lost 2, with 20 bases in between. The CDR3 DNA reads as TGTGCCAGCAGTTTACCCCTGGACTTCCAGAAAGACACAGATACGCAGTATTTT. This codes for CASSLPLDFQKDTDTQYF.

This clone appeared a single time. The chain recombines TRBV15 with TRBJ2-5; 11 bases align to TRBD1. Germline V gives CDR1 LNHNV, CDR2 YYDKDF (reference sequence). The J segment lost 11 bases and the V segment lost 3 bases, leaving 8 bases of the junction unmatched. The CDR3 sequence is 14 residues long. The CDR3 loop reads CATSSGTGGLEQYF. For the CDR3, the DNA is TGTGCCACCAGCAGCGGGACAGGGGGTCTAGAGCAGTACTTC. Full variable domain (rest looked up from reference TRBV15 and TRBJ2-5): DAMVIQNPRYQVTQFGKPVTLSCSQTLNHNVMYWYQQKSSQAPKLLFHYYDKDFNNEADTPDNFQSRRPNTSFCFLDIRSPGLGDTAMYLCATSSGTGGLEQYFGPGTRLLVL.

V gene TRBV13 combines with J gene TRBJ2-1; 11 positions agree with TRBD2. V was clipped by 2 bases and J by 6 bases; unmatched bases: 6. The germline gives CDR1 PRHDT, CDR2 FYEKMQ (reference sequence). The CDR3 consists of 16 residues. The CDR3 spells CASSLLSGRGGNEQFF. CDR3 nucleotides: TGTGCCAGCAGCTTACTTAGCGGGAGGGGGGGCAATGAGCAGTTCTTC.

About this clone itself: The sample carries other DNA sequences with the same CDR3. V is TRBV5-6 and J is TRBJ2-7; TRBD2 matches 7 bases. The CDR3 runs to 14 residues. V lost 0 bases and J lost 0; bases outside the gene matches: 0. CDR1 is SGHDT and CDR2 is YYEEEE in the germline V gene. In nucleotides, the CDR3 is TGTGCCAGCAGCTTGGGCGGGAGCTCCTACGAGCAGTACGTC. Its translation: CASSLGGSSYEQYV.

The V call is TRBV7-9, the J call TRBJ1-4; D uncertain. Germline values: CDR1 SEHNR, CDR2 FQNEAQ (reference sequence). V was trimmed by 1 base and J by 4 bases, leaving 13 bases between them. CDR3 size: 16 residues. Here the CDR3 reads CASSLDEANRNEKLFF. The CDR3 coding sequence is TGTGCCAGCAGCTTAGACGAGGCGAACCGTAATGAAAAACTGTTTTTT.

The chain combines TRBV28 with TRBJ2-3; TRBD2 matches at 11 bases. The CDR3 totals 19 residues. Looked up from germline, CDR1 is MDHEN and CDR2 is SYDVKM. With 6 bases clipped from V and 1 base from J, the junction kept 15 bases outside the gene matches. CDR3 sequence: CASRGGTRLGLAGTDTQYF. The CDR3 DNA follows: TGTGCCAGCAGGGGAGGGACACGCCTGGGACTAGCGGGCACAGATACGCAGTATTTT.